A single sample gave rise to the 19 T cell receptor beta chains below, sequenced in a study of blood T cell repertoires in COVID-19 (dated by TCRdb to about 2020). Libraries were constructed by the immunoSEQ multiplex PCR assay. TCRdb holds this immuneACCESS table with in-frame rearrangements only. Some clones are missing; in checked studies, unresolved V genes explain under half, and the rest has no known cause. This sample gives a few hundred thousand clones in total; roughly 85% of them show up just once. The ten largest clonotypes hold roughly 5% of the sample. The sequenced sample consisted of peripheral blood. All receptors come from a man aged 50-60 years with active or convalescent COVID-19.

The J gene is TRBJ1-1, the V gene TRBV7-2; 10 bases agree with TRBD1. V shed 5 bases, J shed 3 bases, and the junction held 9 bases outside the gene matches. CDR1 is SGHTA and CDR2 is FQGNSA in the germline V gene. The CDR3 spans 16 residues. The CDR3 DNA reads as TGTGCCAGCAGCCCCCGGACAGGGGGGTATCACACTGAAGCTTTCTTT. It translates to CASSPRTGGYHTEAFF.

The rearrangement links TRBV6-1 to TRBJ1-4, with a tentative D call TRBD1 (5 bases). V was shortened by 4 bases and J by 0 bases, with 12 bases between the two germline ends. Per germline, CDR1 MNHNS and CDR2 SASEGT. The CDR3 loop spans 16 amino acids. CDR3 residues: CASSVGAGATNEKLFF. CDR3 nucleotides: TGTGCCAGCAGTGTAGGGGCAGGTGCAACTAATGAAAAACTGTTTTTT.

The chain carries TRBV29-1 and TRBJ1-5, with a tentative D call TRBD1 (5 bases). Germline V lookup: CDR1 SQVTM, CDR2 ANQGSEA. Trimming took off 7 bases at V and 3 bases at J, with 13 bases between the two ends. This CDR3 spans 13 amino acids. The CDR3 sequence: CSASKGVNQPQHF. In nucleotides, the CDR3 is TGCAGCGCCTCCAAAGGGGTCAATCAGCCCCAGCATTTT.

The chain links TRBV3-1 (or the pseudogene TRBV3-2) to TRBJ2-7; D is uncertain. Trimming removed 0 bases from V and 12 bases from J, with 15 bases in between. CDR1 and CDR2 from the germline V gene are LGHDT and YNNKEL (reference sequence). The CDR3 contains 13 residues. CDR3 coding DNA: TGTGCCAGCAGCCAAGATTGGAGAGGCGTAATGTACTTC. Translated: CASSQDWRGVMYF.

V usage is TRBV5-1 and J usage is TRBJ2-2, with 8 bases fitting TRBD1. CDR3 size: 17 residues. V gave up 0 bases and J gave up 0 bases; unmatched junction bases: 4. Germline V lookup: CDR1 SGHRS, CDR2 YFSETQ. The CDR3 sequence is CASSLAQGAANTGELFF. DNA of the CDR3: TGCGCCAGCAGCTTGGCCCAGGGGGCTGCGAACACCGGGGAGCTGTTTTTT.

The chain carries TRBV5-1 and TRBJ1-3, with 8 bases identical to TRBD1. This CDR3 has 17 amino acids. Germline assignment: CDR1 SGHRS and CDR2 YFSETQ. V dropped 0 bases and J dropped 4; count of bases not matched to a gene: 9. CDR3 loop: CASSLAPTGGGGNTIYF. The CDR3 nucleotides read TGCGCCAGCAGCTTGGCCCCAACAGGGGGGGGCGGAAACACCATATATTTT.

This clone came up once. CDR3 amino acids: CASRPTGSYEQYF. The CDR3 DNA reads TGTGCCAGTCGTCCGACAGGGAGCTACGAGCAGTACTTC. V usage is TRBV11-2 and J usage is TRBJ2-7, with TRBD1 matching over 7 bases. The CDR3 contains 13 residues. Germline CDR1 SGHAT, CDR2 FQNNGV. Germline trimming cut 9 bases from V and 3 bases from J; bases unmatched to any gene: 8.

The genes are TRBV9 and TRBJ2-2, with D possibly matching TRBD2 (5 bases). From germline, CDR1 is SGDLS and CDR2 YYNGEE. V was trimmed by 4 bases and J by 5 bases, leaving 18 bases between them. CDR3 length: 16 amino acids. CDR3 DNA sequence: TGTGCCAGCAGCCCCCCCGGAACTAGTCCGACCGGGGAGCTGTTTTTT. It translates to CASSPPGTSPTGELFF.

V and J are TRBV18 and TRBJ2-7; D not resolved. Germline values: CDR1 KGHSH, CDR2 LQKENI. The CDR3 sequence is 13 residues long. Trimming stripped 6 bases from V and 5 bases from J, with 14 bases between. CDR3 amino acids: CASSPSPADEQYF. The CDR3 nucleotides read TGTGCCAGCTCCCCCTCCCCCGCGGACGAGCAGTACTTC.

This clone was seen only a few times. The chain has TRBV4-1 and TRBJ2-1, with 8 nucleotides matching TRBD1. In germline, CDR1 is MGHRA, CDR2 YSYEKL. V dropped 0 bases and J dropped 2; count of bases not matched to a gene: 0. This CDR3 comprises 15 residues. This CDR3 reads CASSQETGAYNEQFF. The CDR3 DNA follows: TGCGCCAGCAGCCAAGAGACAGGGGCCTACAATGAGCAGTTCTTC.

V is TRBV29-1 and J is TRBJ2-7; 7 bases are shared with TRBD1. This CDR3 comprises 14 residues. The germline gives CDR1 SQVTM, CDR2 ANQGSEA. V was clipped by 1 base and J by 1 base; unmatched bases: 4. This chain's CDR3 is CSVEVGQKSYEQYF. In DNA form, the CDR3 reads TGCAGCGTTGAAGTGGGACAGAAATCCTACGAGCAGTACTTC.

This clone showed up just a few times. The rearrangement links TRBV6-5 to TRBJ1-1, with 9 bases matching TRBD1. Germline CDR1 MNHEY, CDR2 SVGAGI. This CDR3 has 14 residues. Losses at the gene ends were 6 bases for V and 4 bases for J; bases not matched to a gene: 6. The CDR3 sequence is CASRRDRAGTEAFF. CDR3 nucleotides: TGTGCCAGCAGAAGGGACAGGGCGGGCACTGAAGCTTTCTTT.

The rearrangement joins TRBV2 to TRBJ2-7, with D hard to call. Germline lookup yields CDR1 SNHLY and CDR2 FYNNEI. Trimming cost V 4 bases and J 7 bases, with 8 bases left between them. The CDR3 consists of 11 residues. In DNA, the CDR3 is TGTGCCAGCAGTGCTCGGAGAGAGCAGTACTTC. It yields the protein CASSARREQYF.

This chain uses TRBV28 with TRBJ1-6; TRBD1 matches at 10 bases. The germline gives CDR1 MDHEN, CDR2 SYDVKM. The CDR3 has 15 residues. V trimming: 6 bases; J trimming: 10 bases; junction bases outside the gene matches: 9. The CDR3 bases are TGTGCCAGCAGGTTGTACGGGACAGGGGAATCACCCCTCCACTTT. It translates to CASRLYGTGESPLHF.

The chain uses TRBV5-1 and TRBJ2-3; 13 bases are shared with TRBD2. Trimming at V came to 7 bases and at J to 4 bases, leaving 6 bases not matched to a gene. Germline CDR1 SGHRS, CDR2 YFSETQ. The CDR3 spans 15 residues. The CDR3 loop reads CASRLLAGGSDTQYF. In DNA, the CDR3 is TGCGCCAGCCGCCTACTAGCGGGAGGGTCAGATACGCAGTATTTT.

The chain combines TRBV7-9 with TRBJ1-6; D is uncertain. V was trimmed by 2 bases and J by 6 bases, leaving 11 bases between them. CDR3 size: 15 residues. Germline CDR1 SEHNR, CDR2 FQNEAQ (reference sequence). The CDR3 bases are TGTGCCAGCAGCTTACGCGGTGGTGGTAATTCACCCCTCCACTTT. As protein: CASSLRGGGNSPLHF. The variable domain in full, with the rest retrieved from reference TRBV7-9 and TRBJ1-6, is DTGVSQNPRHKITKRGQNVTFRCDPISEHNRLYWYRQTLGQGPEFLTYFQNEAQLEKSRLLSDRFSAERPKGSFSTLEIQRTEQGDSAMYLCASSLRGGGNSPLHFGNGTRLTVT.

This clone appeared a single time. The V and J genes are TRBV18 and TRBJ1-4; D possibly corresponds to TRBD1 (6 bases). Trimming took 6 bases from V and 7 from J, leaving 21 bases between them. Germline assignment: CDR1 KGHSH and CDR2 LQKENI. The CDR3 totals 16 residues. In nucleotides, the CDR3 is TGTGCCAGCTCCCCCCAGGGAGGGGGATGGCCTGAAAAACTGTTTTTT. This gives the protein CASSPQGGGWPEKLFF.

The chain combines TRBV24-1 with TRBJ2-3, with D possibly being TRBD1 (6 bases). Germline-derived CDR1 and CDR2 are KGHDR and SFDVKD. Deletions cut 3 bases from V and 6 bases from J, with 15 bases between. CDR3 length: 15 residues. The CDR3: CATSDRAGGGDTQYF. The CDR3 coding sequence is TGTGCCACCAGTGATCGGGCTGGGGGCGGCGATACGCAGTATTTT.

The CDR3 region has the DNA TGTGCCAGCAGCTTTCGGAGCGGGGCGAACACCGGGGAGCTGTTTTTT. Translation gives CASSFRSGANTGELFF. The chain joins TRBV5-6 to TRBJ2-2, with 7 bases matching TRBD2. V shed 2 bases and J 0 bases; nucleotides not matched to a gene: 4. The CDR3 length is 16 residues. Per the germline V gene, CDR1 is SGHDT and CDR2 is YYEEEE.